This TCR beta chain was observed in a study of early T cells in non-severe SARS-CoV-2 infection. The V gene lost 3 bases and the J gene lost 7 bases, with 9 bases spanning the gap. The CDR3 loop spans 12 amino acids. CDR1 is SGHDN and CDR2 is FVKESK in the germline V gene. TCRdb independently ran MiXCR on the 5' RACE reads; one entry per CDR3 protein. The sample includes approximately 66,000 distinct CDR3 sequences, approximately 13% of them seen just once. The rearrangement joins TRBV14 to TRBJ2-5, with no clear D. Material: whole blood. The source of this sequence is an adult who was a healthcare worker with PCR-confirmed SARS-CoV-2 infection or an uninfected control (not recorded which). The CDR3 DNA reads TGTGCCAGCAGCCACCCCATTGGGACCCAGTACTTC. As protein: CASSHPIGTQYF.